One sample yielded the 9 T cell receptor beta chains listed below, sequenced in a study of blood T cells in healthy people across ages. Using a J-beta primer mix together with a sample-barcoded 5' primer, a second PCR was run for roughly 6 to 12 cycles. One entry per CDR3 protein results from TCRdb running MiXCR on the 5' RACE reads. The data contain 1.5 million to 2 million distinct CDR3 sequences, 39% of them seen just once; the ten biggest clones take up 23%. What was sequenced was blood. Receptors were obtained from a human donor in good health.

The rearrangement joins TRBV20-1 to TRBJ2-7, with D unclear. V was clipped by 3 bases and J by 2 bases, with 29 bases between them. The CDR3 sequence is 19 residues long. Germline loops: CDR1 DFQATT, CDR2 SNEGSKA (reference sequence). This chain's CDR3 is CSARSPAGPAVRSPYEQYF. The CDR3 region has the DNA TGCAGTGCTAGGAGTCCGGCAGGCCCTGCTGTAAGGTCTCCCTACGAGCAGTACTTC.

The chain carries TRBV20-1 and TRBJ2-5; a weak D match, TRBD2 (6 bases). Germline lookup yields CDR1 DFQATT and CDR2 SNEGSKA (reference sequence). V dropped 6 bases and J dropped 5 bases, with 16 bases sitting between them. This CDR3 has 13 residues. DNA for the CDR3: TGCAGTGCGGAAGGAGAACGGGAGGAGACCCAGTACTTC. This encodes CSAEGEREETQYF.

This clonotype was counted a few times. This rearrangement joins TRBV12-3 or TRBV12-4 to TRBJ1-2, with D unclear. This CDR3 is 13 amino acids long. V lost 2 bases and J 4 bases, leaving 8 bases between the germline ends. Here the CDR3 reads CASSLWEIYGYTF. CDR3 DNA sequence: TGTGCCAGCAGTTTATGGGAGATCTATGGCTACACCTTC.

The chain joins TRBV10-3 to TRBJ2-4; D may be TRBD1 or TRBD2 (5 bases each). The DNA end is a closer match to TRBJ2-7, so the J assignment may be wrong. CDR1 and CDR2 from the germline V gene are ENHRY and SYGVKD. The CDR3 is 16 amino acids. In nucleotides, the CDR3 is TGTGCCATCAAACTGGGGGAACTCGAGGGATCCTACGAGCAGTACTTC. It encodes CAIKLGELEGSYEQYF.

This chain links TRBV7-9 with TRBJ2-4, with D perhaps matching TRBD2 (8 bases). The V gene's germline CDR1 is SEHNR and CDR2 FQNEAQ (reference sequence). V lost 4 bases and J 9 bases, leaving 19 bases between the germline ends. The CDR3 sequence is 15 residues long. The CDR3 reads CASSCPGGSGGIQYF. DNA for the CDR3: TGTGCCAGCAGCTGCCCAGGGGGGAGCGGGGGCATTCAGTACTTC.

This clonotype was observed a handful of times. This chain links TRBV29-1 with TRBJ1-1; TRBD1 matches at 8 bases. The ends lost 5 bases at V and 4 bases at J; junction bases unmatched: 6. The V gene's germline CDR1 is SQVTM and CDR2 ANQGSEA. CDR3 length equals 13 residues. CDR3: CSVLPDRATEAFF. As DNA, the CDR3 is TGCAGCGTTCTTCCGGACAGGGCCACTGAAGCTTTCTTT.

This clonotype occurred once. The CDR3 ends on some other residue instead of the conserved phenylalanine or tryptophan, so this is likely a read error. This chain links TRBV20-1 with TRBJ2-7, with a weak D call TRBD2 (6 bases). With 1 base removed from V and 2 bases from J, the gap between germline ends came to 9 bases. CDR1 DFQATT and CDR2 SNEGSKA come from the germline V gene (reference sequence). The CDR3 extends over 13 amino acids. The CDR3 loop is CSARGGATYEQYL. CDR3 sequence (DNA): TGCAGTGCTAGAGGCGGGGCTACCTACGAGCAGTACTTG.

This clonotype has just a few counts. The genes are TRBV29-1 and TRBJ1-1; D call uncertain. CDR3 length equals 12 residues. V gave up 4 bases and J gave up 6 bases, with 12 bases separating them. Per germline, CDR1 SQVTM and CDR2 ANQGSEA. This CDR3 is CSVVREDAEAFF. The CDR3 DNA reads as TGCAGCGTTGTTCGGGAAGACGCTGAAGCTTTCTTT.

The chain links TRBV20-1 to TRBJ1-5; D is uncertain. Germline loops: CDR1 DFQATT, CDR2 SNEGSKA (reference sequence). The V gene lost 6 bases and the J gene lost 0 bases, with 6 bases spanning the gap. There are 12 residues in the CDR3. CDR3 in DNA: TGCAGTGCATGGGCTAGCAATCAGCCCCAGCATTTT. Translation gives CSAWASNQPQHF.